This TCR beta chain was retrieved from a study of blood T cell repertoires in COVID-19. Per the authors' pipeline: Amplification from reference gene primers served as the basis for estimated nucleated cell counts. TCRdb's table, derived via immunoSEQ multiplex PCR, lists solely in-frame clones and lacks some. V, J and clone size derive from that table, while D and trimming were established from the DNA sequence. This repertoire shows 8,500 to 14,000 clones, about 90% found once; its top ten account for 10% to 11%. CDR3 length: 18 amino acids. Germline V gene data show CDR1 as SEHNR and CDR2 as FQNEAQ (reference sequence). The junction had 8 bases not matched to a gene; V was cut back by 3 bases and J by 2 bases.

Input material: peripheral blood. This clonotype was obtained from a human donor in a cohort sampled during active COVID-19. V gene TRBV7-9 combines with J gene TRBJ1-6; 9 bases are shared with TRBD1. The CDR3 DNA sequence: TGTGCCAGCAGCTTTAAGAGAACAGGGGGCACCTATAATTCACCCCTCCACTTT. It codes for CASSFKRTGGTYNSPLHF.